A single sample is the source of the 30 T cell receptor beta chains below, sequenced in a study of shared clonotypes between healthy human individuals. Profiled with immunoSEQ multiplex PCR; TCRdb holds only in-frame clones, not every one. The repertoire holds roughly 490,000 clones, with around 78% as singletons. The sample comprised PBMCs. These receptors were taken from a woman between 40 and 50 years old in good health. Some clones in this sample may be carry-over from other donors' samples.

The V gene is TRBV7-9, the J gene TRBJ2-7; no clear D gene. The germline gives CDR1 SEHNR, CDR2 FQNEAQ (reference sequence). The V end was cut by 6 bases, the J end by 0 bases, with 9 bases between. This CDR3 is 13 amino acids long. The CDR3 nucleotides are TGTGCCAGCAGATCATCCATCTCCTACGAGCAGTACTTC. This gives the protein CASRSSISYEQYF.

CDR3 in amino acids: CASSFSGPNRPQHF. DNA for the CDR3: TGTGCCAGCAGTTTTTCAGGCCCCAACCGGCCCCAGCATTTT. V gene TRBV27 combines with J gene TRBJ1-5; no reliable D call. V was trimmed by 3 bases and J by 9 bases, leaving 15 bases between them. Germline V CDR1 and CDR2: MNHEY, SMNVEV (reference sequence). This CDR3 spans 14 amino acids.

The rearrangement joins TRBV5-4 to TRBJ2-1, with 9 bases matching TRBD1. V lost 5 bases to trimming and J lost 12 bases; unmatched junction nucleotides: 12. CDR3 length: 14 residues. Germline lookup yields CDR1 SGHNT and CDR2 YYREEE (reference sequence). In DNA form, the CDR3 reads TGTGCCAGCAGTTCGGGACAGGGTAAGGGGAGGCAGTTCTTC. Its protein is CASSSGQGKGRQFF.

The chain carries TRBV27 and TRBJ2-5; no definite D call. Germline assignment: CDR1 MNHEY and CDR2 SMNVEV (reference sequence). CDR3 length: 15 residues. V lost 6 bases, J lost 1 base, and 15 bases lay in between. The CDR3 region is CASSKALPPQETQYF. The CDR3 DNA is TGTGCCAGCAGCAAGGCTCTTCCCCCCCAAGAGACCCAGTACTTC.

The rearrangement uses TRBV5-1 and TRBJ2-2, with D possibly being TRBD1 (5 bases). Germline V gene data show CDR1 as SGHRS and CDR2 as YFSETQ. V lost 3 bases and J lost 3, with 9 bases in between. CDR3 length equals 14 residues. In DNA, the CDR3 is TGCGCCAGCAGCTGGGGCAGAGACACCGGGGAGCTGTTTTTT. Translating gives CASSWGRDTGELFF. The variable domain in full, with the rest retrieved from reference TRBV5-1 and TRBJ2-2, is KAGVTQTPRYLIKTRGQQVTLSCSPISGHRSVSWYQQTPGQGLQFLFEYFSETQRNKGNFPGRFSGRQFSNSRSEMNVSTLELGDSALYLCASSWGRDTGELFFGEGSRLTVL.

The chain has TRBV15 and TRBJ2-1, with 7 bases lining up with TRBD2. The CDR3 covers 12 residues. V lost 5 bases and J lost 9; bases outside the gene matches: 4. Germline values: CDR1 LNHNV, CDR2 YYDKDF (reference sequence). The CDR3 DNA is TGTGCCACCAGCCCCCCGGGAGGTGAGCAGTTCTTC. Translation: CATSPPGGEQFF.

CDR3 loop: CASSQDLTVSSYNEQFF. The CDR3 DNA reads as TGCGCCAGCAGCCAAGATCTGACAGTCAGCTCCTACAATGAGCAGTTCTTC. The rearrangement links TRBV4-1 to TRBJ2-1, with TRBD1 as a possible D gene (5 bases). Trimming removed 0 bases at V and 0 bases at J, with 12 bases between. This CDR3 region has 17 residues. CDR1 and CDR2 from the germline V gene are MGHRA and YSYEKL.

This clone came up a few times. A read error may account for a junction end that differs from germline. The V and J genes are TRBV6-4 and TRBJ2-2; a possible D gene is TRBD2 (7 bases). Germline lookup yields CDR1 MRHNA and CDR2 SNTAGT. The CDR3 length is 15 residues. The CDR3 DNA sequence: TGTGCCAGCAGTGACTCGGTGGGGGGGCCCGGAGAGCTGTTTTTT. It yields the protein CASSDSVGGPGELFF.

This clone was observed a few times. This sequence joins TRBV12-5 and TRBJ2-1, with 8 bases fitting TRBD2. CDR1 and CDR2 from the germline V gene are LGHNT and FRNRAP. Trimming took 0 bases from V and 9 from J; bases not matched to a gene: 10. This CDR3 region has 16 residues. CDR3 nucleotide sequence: TGTGCTAGTGGTTTGGTACAGTCGGGAGGGCCGGCTGAGCAGTTCTTC. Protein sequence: CASGLVQSGGPAEQFF.

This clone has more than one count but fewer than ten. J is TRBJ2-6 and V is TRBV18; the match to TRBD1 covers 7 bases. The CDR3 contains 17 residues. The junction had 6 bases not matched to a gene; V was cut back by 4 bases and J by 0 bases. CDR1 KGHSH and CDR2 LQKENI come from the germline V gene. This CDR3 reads CASSQGQTNSGANVLTF. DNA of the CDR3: TGTGCCAGCTCACAGGGACAGACTAACTCTGGGGCCAACGTCCTGACTTTC.

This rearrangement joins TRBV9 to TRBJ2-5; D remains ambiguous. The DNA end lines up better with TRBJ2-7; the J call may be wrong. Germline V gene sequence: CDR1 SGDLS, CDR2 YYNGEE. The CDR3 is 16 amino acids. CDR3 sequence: CASSVADDSYSYEQYF. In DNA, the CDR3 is TGTGCCAGCAGCGTAGCGGATGACTCCTACTCCTACGAGCAGTACTTC.

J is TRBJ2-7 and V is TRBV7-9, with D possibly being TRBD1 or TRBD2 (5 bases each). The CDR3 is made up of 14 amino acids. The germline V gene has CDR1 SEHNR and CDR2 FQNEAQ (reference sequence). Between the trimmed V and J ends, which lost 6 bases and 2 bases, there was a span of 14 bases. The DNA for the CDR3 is TGTGCCAGCAGTCGGGGACGTGGCGCCTACGAGCAGTACTTC. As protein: CASSRGRGAYEQYF.

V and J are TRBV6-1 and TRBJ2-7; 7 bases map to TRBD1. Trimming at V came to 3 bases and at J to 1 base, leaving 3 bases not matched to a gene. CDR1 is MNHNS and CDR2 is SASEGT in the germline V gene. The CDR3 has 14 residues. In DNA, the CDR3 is TGTGCCAGCAGTGACAACAGGGGATCCTACGAGCAGTACTTC. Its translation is CASSDNRGSYEQYF.

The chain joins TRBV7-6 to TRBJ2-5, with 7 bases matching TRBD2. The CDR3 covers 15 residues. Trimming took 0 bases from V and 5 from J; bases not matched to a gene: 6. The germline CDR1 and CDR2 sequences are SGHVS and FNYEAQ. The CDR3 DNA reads TGTGCCAGCAGCTTAGCGACTAGCAGGTCCGAGACCCAGTACTTC. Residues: CASSLATSRSETQYF. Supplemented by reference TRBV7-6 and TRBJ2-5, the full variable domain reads GAGVSQSPRYKVTKRGQDVALRCDPISGHVSLYWYRQALGQGPEFLTYFNYEAQQDKSGLPNDRFSAERPEGSISTLTIQRTEQRDSAMYRCASSLATSRSETQYFGPGTRLLVL.

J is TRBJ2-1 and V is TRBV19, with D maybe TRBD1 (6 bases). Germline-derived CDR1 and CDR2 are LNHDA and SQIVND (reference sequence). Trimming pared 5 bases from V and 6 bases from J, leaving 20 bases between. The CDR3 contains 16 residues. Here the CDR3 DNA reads TGTGCCAGTAGTGCCGCGGGTGGGGGCCGTGGCAATGAGCAGTTCTTC. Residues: CASSAAGGGRGNEQFF.

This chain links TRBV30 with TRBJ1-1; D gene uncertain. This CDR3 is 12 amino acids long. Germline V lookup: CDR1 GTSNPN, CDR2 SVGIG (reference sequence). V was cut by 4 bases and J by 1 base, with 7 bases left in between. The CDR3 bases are TGTGCCTGGAATCGCTGGAACACTGAAGCTTTCTTT. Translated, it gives CAWNRWNTEAFF.

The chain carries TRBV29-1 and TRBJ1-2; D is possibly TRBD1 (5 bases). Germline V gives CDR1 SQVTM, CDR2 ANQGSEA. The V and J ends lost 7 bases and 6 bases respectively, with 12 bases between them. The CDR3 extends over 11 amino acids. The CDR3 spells CSGGDHDGYTF. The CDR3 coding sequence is TGCAGCGGTGGGGACCACGATGGCTACACCTTC.

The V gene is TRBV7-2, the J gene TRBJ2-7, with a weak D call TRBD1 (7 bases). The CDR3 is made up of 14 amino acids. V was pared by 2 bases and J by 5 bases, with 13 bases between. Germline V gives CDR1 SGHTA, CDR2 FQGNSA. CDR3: CASSLQGGGDEQYF. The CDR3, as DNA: TGTGCCAGCAGCTTACAGGGGGGTGGGGACGAGCAGTACTTC.

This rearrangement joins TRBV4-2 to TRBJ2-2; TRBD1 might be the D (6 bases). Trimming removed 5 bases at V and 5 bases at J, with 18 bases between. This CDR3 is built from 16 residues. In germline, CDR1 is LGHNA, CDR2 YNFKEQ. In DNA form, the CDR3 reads TGTGCCAGCAGCGCACATCCAGGGGTCTTGACCGGGGAGCTGTTTTTT. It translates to CASSAHPGVLTGELFF.

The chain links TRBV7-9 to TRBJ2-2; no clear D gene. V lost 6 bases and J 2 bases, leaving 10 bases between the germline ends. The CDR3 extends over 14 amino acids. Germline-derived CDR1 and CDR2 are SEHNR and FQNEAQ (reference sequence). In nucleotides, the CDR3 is TGTGCCAGCAGTTATAGACCCAACACCGGGGAGCTGTTTTTT. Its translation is CASSYRPNTGELFF.

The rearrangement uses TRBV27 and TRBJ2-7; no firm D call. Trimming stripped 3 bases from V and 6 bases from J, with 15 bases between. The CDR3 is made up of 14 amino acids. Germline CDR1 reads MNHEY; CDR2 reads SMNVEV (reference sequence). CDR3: CASSFLGRASEQYF. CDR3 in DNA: TGTGCCAGCAGTTTTTTAGGGCGAGCCTCCGAGCAGTACTTC.

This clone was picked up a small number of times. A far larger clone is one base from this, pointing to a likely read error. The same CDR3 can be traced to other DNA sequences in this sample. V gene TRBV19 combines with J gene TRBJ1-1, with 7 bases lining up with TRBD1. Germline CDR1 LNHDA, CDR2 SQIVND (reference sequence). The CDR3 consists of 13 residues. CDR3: CASSIGTVPRAFF. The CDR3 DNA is TGCGCCAGTAGTATCGGGACAGTCCCCCGAGCTTTCTTT.

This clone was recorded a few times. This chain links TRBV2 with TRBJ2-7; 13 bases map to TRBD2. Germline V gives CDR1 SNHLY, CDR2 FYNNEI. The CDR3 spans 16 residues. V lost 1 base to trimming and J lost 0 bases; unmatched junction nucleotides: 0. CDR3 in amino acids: CASSEGTSGSSYEQYF. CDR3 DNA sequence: TGTGCCAGCAGTGAAGGGACTAGCGGGAGCTCCTACGAGCAGTACTTC.

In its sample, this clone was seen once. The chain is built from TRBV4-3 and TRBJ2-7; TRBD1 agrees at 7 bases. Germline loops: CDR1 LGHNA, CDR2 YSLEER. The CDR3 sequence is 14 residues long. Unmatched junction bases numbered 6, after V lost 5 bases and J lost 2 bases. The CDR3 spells CASSGWDRPYEQYF. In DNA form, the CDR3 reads TGCGCCAGCAGCGGTTGGGACAGACCCTACGAGCAGTACTTC.

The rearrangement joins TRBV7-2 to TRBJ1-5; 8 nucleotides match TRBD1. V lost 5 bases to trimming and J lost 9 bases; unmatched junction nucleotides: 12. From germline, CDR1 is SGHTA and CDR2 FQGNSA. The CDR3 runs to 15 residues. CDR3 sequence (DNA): TGTGCCAGCAGCCCACAGGGGGGGGTACAGGGGCCCCAGCATTTT. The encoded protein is CASSPQGGVQGPQHF.

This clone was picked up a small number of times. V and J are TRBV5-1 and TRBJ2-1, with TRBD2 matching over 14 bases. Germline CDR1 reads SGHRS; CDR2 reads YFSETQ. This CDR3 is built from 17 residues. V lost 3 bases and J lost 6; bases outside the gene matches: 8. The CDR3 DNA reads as TGCGCCAGCAGCTCTGGGACTAGCGGGAGAGGTTTCAATGAGCAGTTCTTC. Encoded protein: CASSSGTSGRGFNEQFF.

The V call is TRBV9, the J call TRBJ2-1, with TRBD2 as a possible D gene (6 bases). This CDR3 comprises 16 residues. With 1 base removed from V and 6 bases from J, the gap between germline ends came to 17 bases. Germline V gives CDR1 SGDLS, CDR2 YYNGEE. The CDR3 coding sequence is TGTGCCAGCAGCGTACAGGACGGGAGAGGAGGCAATGAGCAGTTCTTC. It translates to CASSVQDGRGGNEQFF.

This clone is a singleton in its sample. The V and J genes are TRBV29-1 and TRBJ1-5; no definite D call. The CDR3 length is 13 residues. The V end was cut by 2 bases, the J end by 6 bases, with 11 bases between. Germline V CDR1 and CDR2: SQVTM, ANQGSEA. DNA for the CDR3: TGCAGCGTTGAAACAGTCTCAGGTCAGCCCCAGCATTTT. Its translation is CSVETVSGQPQHF.

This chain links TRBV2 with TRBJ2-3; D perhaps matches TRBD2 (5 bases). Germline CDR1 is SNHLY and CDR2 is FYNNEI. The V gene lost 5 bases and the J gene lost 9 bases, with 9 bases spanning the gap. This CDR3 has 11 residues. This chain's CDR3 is CASSLGGTQYF. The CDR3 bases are TGTGCCAGCAGTTTAGGAGGCACGCAGTATTTT. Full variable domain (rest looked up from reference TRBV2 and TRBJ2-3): EPEVTQTPSHQVTQMGQEVILRCVPISNHLYFYWYRQILGQKVEFLVSFYNNEISEKSEIFDDQFSVERPDGSNFTLKIRSTKLEDSAMYFCASSLGGTQYFGPGTRLTVL.

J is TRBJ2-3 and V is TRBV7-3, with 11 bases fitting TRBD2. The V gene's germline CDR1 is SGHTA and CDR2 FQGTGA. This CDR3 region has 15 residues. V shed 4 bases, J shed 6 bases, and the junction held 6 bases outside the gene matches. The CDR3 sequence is CASSYRTSGSDTQYF. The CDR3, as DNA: TGTGCCAGCAGCTACCGGACTAGCGGGTCGGATACGCAGTATTTT.